This TCR beta chain was observed in a study of blood T cells in healthy people across ages. Study-wide findings and caveats: Both naive CD4+ cell counts and diversity were greater in long-lived donors than in aged donors.

Roughly 9.2 milliliters of peripheral blood were drawn from each donor into EDTA-treated tubes. On this clonotype: No antigen is known for it.

The CDR3 sequence is 13 residues long. The V gene lost 6 bases and the J gene lost 8 bases, with 14 bases spanning the gap. Per germline, CDR1 LGHDT and CDR2 YNNKEL (reference sequence). Next came a second PCR, run for about 7 to 12 cycles, which used a sample-barcoded 5' primer along with a J-beta primer mix. Every cDNA was tagged by a template-switch adaptor with 12 random nucleotides. TCRdb re-analysed the 5' RACE reads in MiXCR, keeping a single row per CDR3 protein. The sample holds about 570,000 distinct CDR3 sequences; around 27% are singletons and the top ten take approximately 3.6%. Another study also made use of these data, one on T cells of mothers and their children.

The material sequenced was blood. The chain is built from TRBV3-1 and TRBJ2-4; D may correspond to TRBD1 or TRBD2 (6 bases each). The origin of this receptor is a boy between 2 and 10 years old in good health. DNA of the CDR3: TGTGCCAGCAGGAAAGGGGGGCTAGACATTCAGTACTTC. Its protein is CASRKGGLDIQYF. The variable domain in full, completed from reference TRBV3-1 and TRBJ2-4, reads DTAVSQTPKYLVTQMGNDKSIKCEQNLGHDTMYWYKQDSKKFLKIMFSYNNKELIINETVPNRFSPKSPDKAHLNLHINSLELGDSAVYFCASRKGGLDIQYFGAGTRLSVL.